This T cell receptor beta chain was documented in a study of blood T cell repertoires in COVID-19. At the level of the study: COVID-19 samples collected from the United States, Italy and Spain covered acute and convalescent phases.

In the original analysis: The assay estimated nucleated cells by amplifying reference gene primers. Repertoires were generated with immunoSEQ multiplex PCR, while TCRdb's copy carries only in-frame clones and drops some. V and J calls and clone size are as listed in that table; D and trimming were resolved from the DNA. The sample shows about 160,000 clones, roughly 80% of them seen only once. The study recruited people aged roughly 18 to 95 years across 20 to 30 US areas. Clinical history reported by participants formed the basis on which cohorts were assigned. The sequenced sample consisted of PBMCs or T cells enriched from blood (not recorded which). This TCR derives from a woman between 40 and 50 years old with acute COVID-19.

CDR3 sequence: CASRGGSGRTEQYF. The CDR3, as DNA: TGTGCCAGCAGGGGGGGTAGCGGGAGAACCGAGCAGTACTTC. The rearrangement links TRBV6-5 to TRBJ2-7, with 9 bases aligning to TRBD2. CDR1 and CDR2 (germline): MNHEY, SVGAGI. The CDR3 loop spans 14 amino acids. Trimming at V came to 6 bases and at J to 6 bases, leaving 9 bases not matched to a gene.